A few counts support the clone carrying this TCR beta chain. The antigen remains unidentified. CDR1 is SGHRS, CDR2 YFSETQ, per germline. This CDR3 contains 15 residues. Trimming removed 0 bases from V and 12 bases from J; junction bases left unmatched: 11. TCRdb re-called the 5' RACE reads with MiXCR, one entry per CDR3 protein. This sample has a few hundred thousand distinct CDR3 sequences, with 18% found just once. This entry comes from a study of CD8 T cells in ankylosing spondylitis. Findings and limits, study-wide: Significantly higher representation of disease-linked clones was reported for matched ankylosing spondylitis synovial fluid.

V usage is TRBV5-1 and J usage is TRBJ2-1; TRBD2 matches 8 bases. The source of this sequence is a male donor with ankylosing spondylitis or in good health (not recorded which). The sample comprised blood, either unsorted or a sorted T cell fraction (not recorded which). CDR3 coding DNA: TGCGCCAGCAGCTTGGCCGCGGGAGGCCCCTCAGGGCAGTTCTTC. It codes for CASSLAAGGPSGQFF. The variable domain in full, completed from reference TRBV5-1 and TRBJ2-1, reads KAGVTQTPRYLIKTRGQQVTLSCSPISGHRSVSWYQQTPGQGLQFLFEYFSETQRNKGNFPGRFSGRQFSNSRSEMNVSTLELGDSALYLCASSLAAGGPSGQFFGPGTRLTVL.